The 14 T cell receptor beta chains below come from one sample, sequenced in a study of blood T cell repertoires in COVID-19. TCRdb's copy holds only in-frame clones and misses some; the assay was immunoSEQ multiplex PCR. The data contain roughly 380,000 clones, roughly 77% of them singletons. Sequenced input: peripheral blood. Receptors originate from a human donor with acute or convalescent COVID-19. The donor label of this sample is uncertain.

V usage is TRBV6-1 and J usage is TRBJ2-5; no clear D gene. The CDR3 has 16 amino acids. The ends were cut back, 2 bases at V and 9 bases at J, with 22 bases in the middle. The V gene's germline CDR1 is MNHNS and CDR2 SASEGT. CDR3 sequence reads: CASSESVADKLAAQYF. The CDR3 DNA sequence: TGTGCCAGCAGTGAATCGGTTGCAGATAAATTGGCGGCCCAGTACTTC.

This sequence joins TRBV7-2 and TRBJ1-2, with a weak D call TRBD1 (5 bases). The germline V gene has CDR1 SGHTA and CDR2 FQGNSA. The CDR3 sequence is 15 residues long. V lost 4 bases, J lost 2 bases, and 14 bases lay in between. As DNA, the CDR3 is TGTGCCAGCAGCTCCCGGGGGGGTTACAACTATGGCTACACCTTC. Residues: CASSSRGGYNYGYTF.

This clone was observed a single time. In nucleotides, the CDR3 is TGTGCCAGCAACACGCACGGAGGGGCCCTCTATGGCTACACCTTC. Translation: CASNTHGGALYGYTF. J is TRBJ1-2 and V is TRBV28, with D possibly TRBD1 on 5 matching bases. CDR1 and CDR2 from the germline V gene are MDHEN and SYDVKM. The V end was cut by 7 bases, the J end by 4 bases, with 19 bases between. This CDR3 has 15 residues.

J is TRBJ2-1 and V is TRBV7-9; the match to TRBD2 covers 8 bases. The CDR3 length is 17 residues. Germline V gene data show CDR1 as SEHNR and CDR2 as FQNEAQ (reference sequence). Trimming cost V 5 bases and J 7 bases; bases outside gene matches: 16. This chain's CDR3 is CASSQTLLEIAGNEQFF. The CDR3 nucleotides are TGTGCCAGCAGCCAAACCCTCCTCGAGATAGCGGGAAATGAGCAGTTCTTC.

The CDR3 reads CAISAQQVAVGNTEAFF. The CDR3, as DNA: TGTGCCATCAGCGCACAACAGGTGGCGGTGGGAAACACTGAAGCTTTCTTT. This chain links TRBV10-3 with TRBJ1-1, with a tentative D call TRBD1 (5 bases). The CDR3 spans 17 residues. The germline V gene has CDR1 ENHRY and CDR2 SYGVKD. V was trimmed by 6 bases and J by 2 bases, leaving 22 bases between them.

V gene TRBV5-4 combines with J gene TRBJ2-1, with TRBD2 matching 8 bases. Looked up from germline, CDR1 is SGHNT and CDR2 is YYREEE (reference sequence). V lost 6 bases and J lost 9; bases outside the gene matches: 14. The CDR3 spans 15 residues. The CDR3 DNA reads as TGTGCCAGCAAGGTCGGCGGGAGGAATTTTGGTGAGCAGTTCTTC. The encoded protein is CASKVGGRNFGEQFF.

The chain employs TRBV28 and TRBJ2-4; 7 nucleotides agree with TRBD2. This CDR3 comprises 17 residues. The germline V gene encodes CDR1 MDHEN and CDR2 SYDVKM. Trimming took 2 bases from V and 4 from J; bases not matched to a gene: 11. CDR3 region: CASSLKWGRGNKNIQYF. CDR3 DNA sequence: TGTGCCAGCAGTTTAAAGTGGGGGAGGGGAAATAAAAACATTCAGTACTTC.

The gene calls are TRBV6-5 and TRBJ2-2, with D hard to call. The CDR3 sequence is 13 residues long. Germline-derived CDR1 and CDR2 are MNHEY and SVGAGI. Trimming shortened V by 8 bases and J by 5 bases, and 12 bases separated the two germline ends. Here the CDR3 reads CASLNRRTGELFF. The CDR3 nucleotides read TGTGCCAGCCTGAATCGGAGAACCGGGGAGCTGTTTTTT.

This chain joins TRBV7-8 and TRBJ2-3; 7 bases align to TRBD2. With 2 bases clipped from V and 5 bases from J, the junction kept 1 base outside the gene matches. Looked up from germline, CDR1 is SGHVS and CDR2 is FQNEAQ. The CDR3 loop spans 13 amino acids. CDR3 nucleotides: TGTGCCAGCAGCTTATTAGCGGGAGATACGCAGTATTTT. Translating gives CASSLLAGDTQYF.

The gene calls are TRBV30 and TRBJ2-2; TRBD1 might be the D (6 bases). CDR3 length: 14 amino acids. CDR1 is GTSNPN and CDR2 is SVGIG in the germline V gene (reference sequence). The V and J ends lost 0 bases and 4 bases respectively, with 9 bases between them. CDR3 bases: TGTGCCTGGAGTGTGGGGGCGAGCACCGGGGAGCTGTTTTTT. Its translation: CAWSVGASTGELFF. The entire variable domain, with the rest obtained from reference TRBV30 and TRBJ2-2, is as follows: SQTIHQWPATLVQPVGSPLSLECTVEGTSNPNLYWYRQAAGRGLQLLFYSVGIGQISSEVPQNLSASRPQDRQFILSSKKLLLSDSGFYLCAWSVGASTGELFFGEGSRLTVL.

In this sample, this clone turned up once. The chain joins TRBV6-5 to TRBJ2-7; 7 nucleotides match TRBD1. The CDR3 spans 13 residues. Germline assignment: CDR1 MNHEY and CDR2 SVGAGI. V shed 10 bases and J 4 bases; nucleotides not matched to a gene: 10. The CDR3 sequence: CATVTGIKYEQYF. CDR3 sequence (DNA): TGTGCCACTGTGACAGGGATTAAGTACGAGCAGTACTTC.

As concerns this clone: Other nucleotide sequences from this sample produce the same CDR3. The CDR3 spells CASSRTGGYNEQFF. The DNA for the CDR3 is TGCGCCAGCAGCCGGACAGGAGGCTACAATGAGCAGTTCTTC. This chain uses TRBV5-1 with TRBJ2-1, with 7 bases identical to TRBD1. CDR3 length: 14 amino acids. V trimming: 4 bases; J trimming: 3 bases; junction bases outside the gene matches: 4. Germline V lookup: CDR1 SGHRS, CDR2 YFSETQ.

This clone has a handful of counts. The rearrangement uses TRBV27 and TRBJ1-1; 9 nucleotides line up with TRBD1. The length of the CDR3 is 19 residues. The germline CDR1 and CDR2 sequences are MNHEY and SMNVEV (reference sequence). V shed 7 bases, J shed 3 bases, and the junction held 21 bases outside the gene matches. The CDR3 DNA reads TGTGCCAGCACCCTACGGGGAATCCCGGGACAGGGTACCGACACTGAAGCTTTCTTT. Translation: CASTLRGIPGQGTDTEAFF.

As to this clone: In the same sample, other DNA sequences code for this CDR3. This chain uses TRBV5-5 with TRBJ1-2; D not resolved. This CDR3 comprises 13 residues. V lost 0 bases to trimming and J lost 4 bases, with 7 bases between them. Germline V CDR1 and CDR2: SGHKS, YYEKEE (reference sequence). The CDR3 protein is CASSLVGLYGYTF. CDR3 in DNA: TGTGCCAGCAGCTTGGTTGGGCTCTATGGCTACACCTTC.